The 23 T cell receptor beta chains presented below share a single source sample, sequenced in a study of blood T cells in healthy people across ages. The second PCR ran roughly 7 to 12 cycles with a sample-barcoded 5' primer and J-beta primers. Using its own MiXCR run on the 5' RACE reads, TCRdb lists one record per CDR3 protein. Among some 1.7 million distinct CDR3 sequences listed, over 25% were seen once. The sample comprised blood. The receptors come from a woman in her thirties in good health.

This clonotype was detected only a few times. The genes are TRBV6-6 and TRBJ1-4, with TRBD1 matching 10 bases. From germline, CDR1 is MNHNY and CDR2 SVGAGI (reference sequence). Trimming cost V 6 bases and J 6 bases; bases outside gene matches: 4. The CDR3 sequence is 14 residues long. Here the CDR3 reads CASRPGQGHEKLFF. The CDR3 bases are TGTGCCAGCAGACCGGGACAGGGGCATGAAAAACTGTTTTTT.

Of note for this clonotype: This sequence may be a read error, since a much larger clone differs from it by one base. The rearrangement joins TRBV7-9 to TRBJ2-5; a weak D match, TRBD2 (6 bases). Trimming removed 5 bases from V and 7 bases from J, with 14 bases in between. The CDR3 sequence is 13 residues long. The germline V gene has CDR1 SEHNR and CDR2 FQNEAQ (reference sequence). This chain's CDR3 is CASSASRGGTQYF. The CDR3, as DNA: TGTGCCAGCAGCGCCTCCCGGGGAGGGACCCAGTACTTC.

The V and J genes are TRBV6-5 and TRBJ1-3, with D possibly being TRBD1 (6 bases). The ends were cut back, 5 bases at V and 0 bases at J, with 11 bases in the middle. Germline CDR1 MNHEY, CDR2 SVGAGI. The CDR3 contains 15 residues. Here the CDR3 reads CASSPDRSSGNTIYF. The CDR3 DNA sequence: TGTGCCAGCAGTCCAGACAGGAGCTCTGGAAACACCATATATTTT.

CDR3 region: CASSPVEGRETQYF. The DNA for the CDR3 is TGCGCCAGCAGCCCAGTGGAAGGGCGAGAGACCCAGTACTTC. The V gene is TRBV5-1, the J gene TRBJ2-5; no firm D call. Trimming took off 4 bases at V and 4 bases at J, with 14 bases between the two ends. The CDR3 has 14 amino acids. Looked up from germline, CDR1 is SGHRS and CDR2 is YFSETQ.

V and J are TRBV18 and TRBJ2-2, with unresolved D. Germline CDR1 reads KGHSH; CDR2 reads LQKENI. The CDR3 has 15 amino acids. V gave up 2 bases and J gave up 0 bases, with 7 bases separating them. The CDR3 DNA follows: TGTGCCAGCTCACCAGGAATGTCGAACACCGGGGAGCTGTTTTTT. Protein: CASSPGMSNTGELFF.

This clonotype appeared many times. The V and J genes are TRBV6-5 and TRBJ2-7; TRBD1 aligns across 7 bases. The germline V gene has CDR1 MNHEY and CDR2 SVGAGI. This CDR3 has 15 amino acids. The trim removed 8 bases at V and 0 bases at J, leaving 10 bases unmatched. CDR3 DNA: TGTGCCAGCTCCCGTCCGGGACAGAGCTCCTACGAGCAGTACTTC. This translates into CASSRPGQSSYEQYF.

This clonotype was seen just once. The rearrangement uses TRBV20-1 and TRBJ2-1; either TRBD1 or TRBD2 may fit D (5 bases each). The closer fit of TRBJ2-7 to the DNA end suggests the J call may be wrong. The CDR3 is 17 residues long. Germline CDR1 DFQATT, CDR2 SNEGSKA (reference sequence). The DNA of the CDR3 is TGCAGTGCTATTACCCCCGTAGGGACGGCAACCTACAATGAGCAGTACTTC. Translation: CSAITPVGTATYNEQYF.

To note about this clonotype: One junction end disagrees with the germline gene, perhaps due to a read error. The chain employs TRBV5-5 and TRBJ2-7; D unclear. This CDR3 comprises 15 residues. Germline V CDR1 and CDR2: SGHKS, YYEKEE (reference sequence). CDR3 sequence (DNA): TGTACCAGCAGCTTGTCGTCAGGTTATACCTACGAGCAGTACTTC. It yields the protein CTSSLSSGYTYEQYF.

The V call is TRBV29-1, the J call TRBJ1-5; unclear D gene. With 8 bases removed from V and 3 bases from J, the gap between germline ends came to 17 bases. CDR3 size: 14 residues. Germline-derived CDR1 and CDR2 are SQVTM and ANQGSEA. The chain's CDR3 is CSPGSSRNNQPQHF. The CDR3 DNA reads TGCAGCCCCGGGTCATCAAGGAACAATCAGCCCCAGCATTTT.

This rearrangement joins TRBV20-1 to TRBJ2-7; TRBD1 is a possible D gene (6 bases). The CDR3 contains 15 residues. Germline V gene sequence: CDR1 DFQATT, CDR2 SNEGSKA (reference sequence). Trimming pared 3 bases from V and 1 base from J, leaving 16 bases between. CDR3 sequence: CSASPLQGSSYEQYF. The CDR3 region has the DNA TGCAGTGCTAGCCCTTTACAGGGTTCGTCCTACGAGCAGTACTTC.

This chain joins TRBV6-6 and TRBJ2-2; 7 positions match TRBD1. J was trimmed by 0 bases and V by 6 bases; bases with no gene match: 10. The CDR3 has 17 residues. Germline lookup yields CDR1 MNHNY and CDR2 SVGAGI (reference sequence). The CDR3 region has the DNA TGTGCCAGCAGCGTCCTTAAGGGGGCAACGAACACCGGGGAGCTGTTTTTT. Protein sequence: CASSVLKGATNTGELFF.

This clonotype turned up a few times. Just one base apart from a much larger clone, this may be a read error. The chain uses TRBV12-3 or TRBV12-4 and TRBJ2-7, with TRBD2 matching 10 bases. CDR3 length: 13 amino acids. Germline trimming cut 8 bases from V and 6 bases from J; bases unmatched to any gene: 7. CDR3 DNA: TGTGCCAGCCTAGCGGGGGAAAGTGGCGAGCAGTACTTC. Translating gives CASLAGESGEQYF.

The V call is TRBV5-1, the J call TRBJ2-7; 7 bases agree with TRBD1. In germline, CDR1 is SGHRS, CDR2 YFSETQ. After removal of 7 bases from V and 3 bases from J, the junction contained 10 bases not matched to a gene. The CDR3 consists of 14 residues. Here the CDR3 DNA reads TGCGCCAGCTCACTAAGGGGGCATGGCTACGAGCAGTACTTC. Its translation is CASSLRGHGYEQYF.

This clonotype was counted a few times. V is TRBV28 and J is TRBJ2-7; D remains ambiguous. Germline CDR1 is MDHEN and CDR2 is SYDVKM. The CDR3 contains 12 residues. V lost 7 bases and J 4 bases, leaving 11 bases between the germline ends. DNA of the CDR3: TGTGCCAGCAAGGGCGTAGGATACGAGCAGTACTTC. This codes for CASKGVGYEQYF.

This clonotype was seen at least ten times. V and J are TRBV5-1 and TRBJ1-2, with 7 bases that match TRBD1. Germline-derived CDR1 and CDR2 are SGHRS and YFSETQ. Unmatched junction bases numbered 11, after V lost 4 bases and J lost 5 bases. The CDR3 consists of 15 residues. The CDR3 DNA reads as TGCGCCAGCAGCCCCCGGGACAGCCGAGGTTATGGCTACACCTTC. Translation: CASSPRDSRGYGYTF.

The J gene is TRBJ1-4, the V gene TRBV3-1; D unresolved. The CDR3 is 15 residues long. V was shortened by 0 bases and J by 8 bases, with 13 bases between the two germline ends. The V gene's germline CDR1 is LGHDT and CDR2 YNNKEL (reference sequence). Written as DNA, the CDR3 is TGTGCCAGCAGCCAAGACGGAAGCCCCGAAGAAAAACTGTTTTTT. The encoded protein is CASSQDGSPEEKLFF.

The V call is TRBV7-9, the J call TRBJ2-1, with D perhaps TRBD2 (7 bases). The V end was cut by 11 bases, the J end by 4 bases, with 24 bases between. The length of the CDR3 is 16 residues. Germline V gene sequence: CDR1 SEHNR, CDR2 FQNEAQ (reference sequence). In DNA, the CDR3 is TGTGCCGGCCAAAGGGGGGGGACCCGAAGTTACAATGAGCAGTTCTTC. This encodes CAGQRGGTRSYNEQFF.

The sample holds many counts of this clonotype. This chain connects TRBV6-5 to TRBJ2-7; tentative D call: TRBD1 (6 bases). V lost 4 bases, J lost 3 bases, and 22 bases lay in between. Germline CDR1 is MNHEY and CDR2 is SVGAGI. The CDR3 runs 17 residues. CDR3 in DNA: TGTGCCAGCAGTTCCTACCGGGACATCGGATGGGACTACGAGCAGTACTTC. Translation gives CASSSYRDIGWDYEQYF.

The chain joins TRBV7-6 to TRBJ2-7, with no clear D. V was pared by 0 bases and J by 1 base, with 10 bases between. CDR3 length: 15 amino acids. CDR1 and CDR2 from the germline V gene are SGHVS and FNYEAQ. In nucleotides, the CDR3 is TGTGCCAGCAGCTTAGCGGCAGTGACTTCCTACGAGCAGTACTTC. Amino acids: CASSLAAVTSYEQYF.

The J gene is TRBJ2-1, the V gene TRBV4-3; D remains unclear. The CDR3 is 15 residues long. V lost 0 bases to trimming and J lost 4 bases, with 10 bases between them. Germline V CDR1 and CDR2: LGHNA, YSLEER. The chain's CDR3 is CASSQEARVYNEQFF. CDR3 DNA: TGCGCCAGCAGCCAAGAAGCCCGGGTGTACAATGAGCAGTTCTTC.

The rearrangement uses TRBV12-5 and TRBJ2-6; D is unresolved. Germline CDR1 and CDR2: LGHNT and FRNRAP. CDR3 length equals 16 residues. Trimming stripped 3 bases from V and 4 bases from J, with 13 bases between. In DNA form, the CDR3 reads TGTGCTAGTGGTTTTTCGGCGGCGAAAGGGGCCAACGTCCTGACTTTC. Protein product: CASGFSAAKGANVLTF.

This clonotype was seen repeatedly, ten times or more. The rearrangement joins TRBV5-1 to TRBJ2-7, with D hard to call. CDR1 SGHRS and CDR2 YFSETQ come from the germline V gene. This CDR3 spans 15 amino acids. The ends were cut back, 6 bases at V and 0 bases at J, with 16 bases in the middle. CDR3 coding DNA: TGCGCCAGCAAACTTACTTATGCGGACTCCTACGAGCAGTACTTC. It translates to CASKLTYADSYEQYF. Together with reference TRBV5-1 and TRBJ2-7, the CDR3 gives the full variable domain: KAGVTQTPRYLIKTRGQQVTLSCSPISGHRSVSWYQQTPGQGLQFLFEYFSETQRNKGNFPGRFSGRQFSNSRSEMNVSTLELGDSALYLCASKLTYADSYEQYFGPGTRLTVT.

About this clonotype itself: Mismatch with germline at one junction end may stem from a read error. V usage is TRBV7-8 and J usage is TRBJ2-7; D gene uncertain. CDR3 length: 15 amino acids. CDR1 is SGHVS, CDR2 FQNEAQ, per germline. As DNA, the CDR3 is TGTGCCAACAGCCCCTTAGGCGAGAGCTCCTACGAGCAGTACTTC. It codes for CANSPLGESSYEQYF. Full variable domain (missing parts from reference TRBV7-8 and TRBJ2-7): GAGVSQSPRYKVAKRGQDVALRCDPISGHVSLFWYQQALGQGPEFLTYFQNEAQLDKSGLPSDRFFAERPEGSVSTLKIQRTQQEDSAVYLCANSPLGESSYEQYFGPGTRLTVT.